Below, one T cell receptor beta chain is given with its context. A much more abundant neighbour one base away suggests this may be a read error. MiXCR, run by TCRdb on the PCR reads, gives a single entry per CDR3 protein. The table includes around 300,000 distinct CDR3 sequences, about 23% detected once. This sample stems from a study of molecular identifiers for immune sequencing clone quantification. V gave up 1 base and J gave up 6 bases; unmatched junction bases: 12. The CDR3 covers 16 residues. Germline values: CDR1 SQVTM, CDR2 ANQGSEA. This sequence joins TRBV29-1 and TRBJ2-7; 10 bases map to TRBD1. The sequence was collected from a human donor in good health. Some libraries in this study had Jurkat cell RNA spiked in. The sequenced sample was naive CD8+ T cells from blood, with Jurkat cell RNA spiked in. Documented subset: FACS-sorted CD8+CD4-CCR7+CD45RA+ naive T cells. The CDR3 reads CSVEGSGTGEGCEQYF. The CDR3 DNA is TGCAGCGTTGAAGGCTCCGGGACAGGGGAAGGCTGCGAGCAGTACTTC.